Listed below are T cell receptor beta chains from one sample, sequenced in a study of OX40 agonist ivuxolimab in advanced cancers. Only in-frame clones appear in the TCRdb table, and some are missing; sequencing was by immunoSEQ multiplex PCR. Among 55,000 to 70,000 clones listed, under 85% were seen once. The sample was CD4+ or CD8+ T cells sorted from blood, taken in a trial of the OX40 agonist ivuxolimab. These receptors were obtained from an adult with an advanced solid tumor such as melanoma, head and neck, liver or kidney cancer. The CDR3 runs from the conserved cysteine through the conserved F or W. The order of the fields is clone size, J gene, D gene, V gene, CDR3 DNA, CDR3 protein. A D gene is named only where the DNA matches it firmly. Part of the rows lack a size; the others show once, few, many or a class for expanded clones.

NA TRBJ2-1 NA TRBV30 TGTGCCTACAGCGGCAGCTCCTACAATGAGCAGTTCTTC CAYSGSSYNEQFF
once TRBJ2-1 NA TRBV2 TGTGCCAGCCTCAGCAGGAGCGGATCCTACAATGAGCAGTTCTTC CASLSRSGSYNEQFF
NA TRBJ1-1 NA TRBV18 TGTGCCAGCTCACCATTTCCGAGCGGAATTAACACTGAAGCTTTCTTT CASSPFPSGINTEAFF
once TRBJ2-2 NA TRBV5-1 TGCGCCAGCAGCTTTGGCGAGAAACCGAACACCGGGGAGCTGTTTTTT CASSFGEKPNTGELFF
NA TRBJ2-1 NA TRBV7-3 TGTGCCAGCAGCTTCGGCGGGACCAACAATGAGCAGTTCTTC CASSFGGTNNEQFF
NA TRBJ2-3 TRBD2 TRBV6-5 TGTGCCACCCGGACTAGCGGGGGGGCAGATACGCAGTATTTT CATRTSGGADTQYF
once TRBJ2-3 NA TRBV29-1 TGCAGCGTTGCTAGTAGCACAGATACGCAGTATTTT CSVASSTDTQYF
NA TRBJ1-4 NA TRBV5-6 TGTGCCAGCAGCACACAGTCAACTAATGAAAAACTGTTTTTT CASSTQSTNEKLFF
NA TRBJ1-1 TRBD1 TRBV5-8 TGTGCCAGCAGACGTTGGGACAGGGGCTCTGAAGCTTTCTTT CASRRWDRGSEAFF
NA TRBJ2-3 TRBD1 TRBV4-3 TGCGCCAGCAGCAGGGGGCCGGGTACGCAGTATTTT CASSRGPGTQYF
NA TRBJ2-1 NA TRBV7-3 TGTGCCAGCAGCTCTTCGGAAACCTACAATGAGCAGTTCTTC CASSSSETYNEQFF
NA TRBJ1-1 NA TRBV5-4 TGTGCCAGCAGCTCGGGTTACCCAAACACTGAAGCTTTCTTT CASSSGYPNTEAFF
NA TRBJ2-2 NA TRBV10-3 TGTGCCATCAGCGCCACAGGTGGCCGGAACACCGGGGAGCTGTTTTTT CAISATGGRNTGELFF
NA TRBJ2-5 TRBD2 TRBV4-2 TGTGCCAGCAGCCAAGGGGCTAGCGGGGGGGCCCAAGAGACCCAGTACTTC CASSQGASGGAQETQYF
NA TRBJ1-1 NA TRBV2 TGTGCCACCCGGGACGCCAAGAACACTGAAGCTTTCTTT CATRDAKNTEAFF
NA TRBJ2-7 NA TRBV30 TGTGCCTGTATACAGGGCAGCGAGCAGTACTTC CACIQGSEQYF
NA TRBJ2-6 TRBD1 TRBV27 TGTGCCAGCAGTTTAAGGGGACAGCCTTTCTCTGGGGCCAACGTCCTGACTTTC CASSLRGQPFSGANVLTF
NA TRBJ1-5 NA TRBV5-1 TGCGCCAGCAGCCCCCTTTGCGTTAGCAATCAGCCCCAGCATTTT CASSPLCVSNQPQHF
once TRBJ2-5 NA TRBV5-3 TGTGCCAGAAGCGCAGGAGGACTCGGGTACCAAGAGACCCAGTACTTC CARSAGGLGYQETQYF
NA TRBJ2-7 NA TRBV11-3 TGTGCCAGCAGCTTTGAGTACAGGGGTGCCGGGGGGCAGTACTTC CASSFEYRGAGGQYF
NA TRBJ2-5 NA TRBV10-3 TGTGCCATCAGTGAGTCGGGGGCAGGTAGACGAGAGACCCAGTACTTC CAISESGAGRRETQYF
NA TRBJ1-2 NA TRBV9 TGTGCCAGCAGCGTAGATCTCTCGACAGTTGGCTACACCTTC CASSVDLSTVGYTF
NA TRBJ1-2 TRBD1 TRBV28 TGTGCCAGCAGTTTTGGACAGGGAAACTATGGCTACACCTTC CASSFGQGNYGYTF
NA TRBJ2-1 NA TRBV10-3 TGTGCCATCAGTGAGTCGAAAGGGGCCGGTCTGGATGAGCAGTTCTTC CAISESKGAGLDEQFF
NA TRBJ2-7 TRBD1 TRBV6-6 TGTGCCAGCAGGGACAGGGTTCTATACTACGAGCAGTACTTC CASRDRVLYYEQYF
few TRBJ1-6 NA TRBV5-4 TGTGCCAGCACCTTGGGGGGGGCGCAACGGTCACCCCTCCACTTT CASTLGGAQRSPLHF
NA TRBJ2-5 TRBD2 TRBV7-3 TGTGCCAGCAGCCGGGGGGGTCAAGAGACCCAGTACTTC CASSRGGQETQYF
NA TRBJ2-3 NA TRBV5-5 TGTGCCAGCAGCTTGGTTCCGGGTTTAGGAGATACGCAGTATTTT CASSLVPGLGDTQYF
NA TRBJ2-1 NA TRBV5-1 TGCGCCAGCAGCTTGGAGAGCGGCCGAGAGTTCTTC CASSLESGREFF
NA TRBJ1-6 NA TRBV29-1 TGCAGCGCGGGGGGGGGTTCACCCCTCCACTTT CSAGGGSPLHF
once TRBJ1-2 NA TRBV7-2 TGTGCCAGCTCAGGGGCCGCTAACTATGGCTACACCTTC CASSGAANYGYTF
NA TRBJ2-1 NA TRBV7-3 TGTGCCAGCAGCCCCGACCGGCCGGGGACATACTCCTACAATGAGCAGTTCTTC CASSPDRPGTYSYNEQFF
NA TRBJ2-4 TRBD1 TRBV27 TGTGCCAGCAGAACCGCCGGGACAGAAGCCAAAAACATTCAGTACTTC CASRTAGTEAKNIQYF
NA TRBJ2-3 TRBD1 TRBV5-1 TGCGCCAGCTCCCGGGACAGGAGCGAGGATACGCAGTATTTT CASSRDRSEDTQYF
NA TRBJ2-1 TRBD2 TRBV28 TGTGCCAGCAACGAACGGCTAGCGGGGGATGAGCAGTTCTTC CASNERLAGDEQFF
NA TRBJ2-5 NA TRBV28 TGTGCCAGCAGTTTACGGATCTACCAAGAGACCCAGTACTTC CASSLRIYQETQYF
NA TRBJ1-5 NA TRBV7-9 TGTGCCAGCAGCTTAGGGACAGATCAGCCCCAGCATTTT CASSLGTDQPQHF
NA TRBJ1-2 TRBD1 TRBV29-1 TGCAGCGTTGAAGGGGGGGTAGGACAGGACTCTGGCTACACCTTC CSVEGGVGQDSGYTF
NA TRBJ2-3 NA TRBV7-2 TGTGCCAGCAGCTTAAGCCCCGAGTTCACAGATACGCAGTATTTT CASSLSPEFTDTQYF
NA TRBJ2-1 NA TRBV10-3 TGTGCCATCAGTGAGTCTCTTGACGGGGTGGATGAGCAGTTCTTC CAISESLDGVDEQFF
few TRBJ2-3 TRBD2 TRBV27 TGTGCCAGCAGTTCATCTAGCGGGGGGGTTTTAGGAGATACGCAGTATTTT CASSSSSGGVLGDTQYF
NA TRBJ1-2 NA TRBV2 TGTGCCAGCCTCGGCTTGGGCGGCGGACTCTATGGCTACACCTTC CASLGLGGGLYGYTF
few TRBJ2-1 NA TRBV7-2 TGTGCCAGCGTCTCGGCAGGGCTCAATGAGCAGTTCTTC CASVSAGLNEQFF
NA TRBJ2-5 NA TRBV6-6 TGTGCCAGCAGTTACCCTAGCCAATTCGGGGAGACCCAGTACTTC CASSYPSQFGETQYF
NA TRBJ2-7 NA TRBV28 TGTGCCAGCAGTTTACTAACGGAGGTGGCCTACGAGCAGTACTTC CASSLLTEVAYEQYF
once TRBJ2-7 NA TRBV30 TGTGCCTGGAGTGTAGGGCCTAAAGGGGGAGAGCAGTACTTC CAWSVGPKGGEQYF
NA TRBJ1-3 NA TRBV13 TGTGCCAGCAGCTCCCCGGGTTCAGGAAACACCATATATTTT CASSSPGSGNTIYF